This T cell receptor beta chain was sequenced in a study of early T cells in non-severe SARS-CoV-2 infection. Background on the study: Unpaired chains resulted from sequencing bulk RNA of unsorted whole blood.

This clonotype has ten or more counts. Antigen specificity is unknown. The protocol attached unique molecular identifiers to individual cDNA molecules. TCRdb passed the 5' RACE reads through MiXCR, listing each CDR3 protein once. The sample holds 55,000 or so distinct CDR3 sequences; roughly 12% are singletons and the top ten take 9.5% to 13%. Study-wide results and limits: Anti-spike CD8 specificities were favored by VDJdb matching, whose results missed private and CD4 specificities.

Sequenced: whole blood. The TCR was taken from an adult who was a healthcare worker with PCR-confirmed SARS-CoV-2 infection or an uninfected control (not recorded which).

The CDR3 loop reads CASSRQGGYEQYF. The DNA of the CDR3 is TGTGCCAGCAGTCGACAGGGGGGCTACGAGCAGTACTTC. This chain connects TRBV12-3 or TRBV12-4 to TRBJ2-7; 9 bases map to TRBD1. With 5 bases clipped from V and 3 bases from J, the junction kept 2 bases outside the gene matches. The CDR3 has 13 residues.